This T cell receptor beta chain stems from a study of human T cells and chemical hapten exposure. V gave up 2 bases and J gave up 3 bases; unmatched junction bases: 13. CDR1 is SGHTA, CDR2 FQGNSA, per germline. The CDR3 sequence is 19 residues long. TCRdb reprocessed the RACE reads via MiXCR and lists one record per CDR3 protein. The repertoire holds around 300,000 distinct CDR3 sequences, with about 5.4% as singletons. Sample time point: pre-sensitization, week 0. Stated treatment: therapeutic diphenylcyclopropenone sensitization with weekly scalp DPC. Only a few counts were recorded for this clonotype.

This receptor was taken from a woman aged 18-29 years with alopecia areata. Some clones in this sample may be carry-over from other donors' samples. The chain employs TRBV7-2 and TRBJ2-3; 11 nucleotides agree with TRBD2. Sequenced material: whole blood, taken in connection with sensitization to the hapten diphenylcyclopropenone (DPC). The chain's CDR3 is CASSLFGRLAGGRTDTQYF. CDR3 in DNA: TGTGCCAGCAGCTTATTTGGCCGATTAGCGGGGGGGAGGACAGATACGCAGTATTTT.